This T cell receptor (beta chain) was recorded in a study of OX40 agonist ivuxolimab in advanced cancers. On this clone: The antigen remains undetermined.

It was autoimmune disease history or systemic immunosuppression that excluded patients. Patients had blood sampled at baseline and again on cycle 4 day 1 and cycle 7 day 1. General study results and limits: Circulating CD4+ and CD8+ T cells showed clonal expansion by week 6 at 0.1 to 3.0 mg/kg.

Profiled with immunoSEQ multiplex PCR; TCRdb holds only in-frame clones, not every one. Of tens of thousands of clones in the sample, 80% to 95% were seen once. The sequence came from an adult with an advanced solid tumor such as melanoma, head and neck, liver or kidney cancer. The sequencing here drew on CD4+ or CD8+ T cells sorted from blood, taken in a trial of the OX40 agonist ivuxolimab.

The CDR3 region is CASSVEGTGANVLTF. The CDR3 DNA sequence: TGTGCCAGCAGCGTAGAAGGTACTGGGGCCAACGTCCTGACTTTC. The chain links TRBV9 to TRBJ2-6; no clear D. Trimming stripped 0 bases from V and 2 bases from J, with 6 bases between. Germline V gene data show CDR1 as SGDLS and CDR2 as YYNGEE. This CDR3 contains 15 residues. Using reference TRBV9 and TRBJ2-6 for the parts outside the CDR3, the full variable domain is DSGVTQTPKHLITATGQRVTLRCSPRSGDLSVYWYQQSLDQGLQFLIQYYNGEERAKGNILERFSAQQFPDLHSELNLSSLELGDSALYFCASSVEGTGANVLTFGAGSRLTVL.